The rows below give T cell receptor beta chains drawn from one sample of a study of pediatric ulcerative colitis. Sequencing used immunoSEQ multiplex PCR; TCRdb keeps in-frame clones, though not all of them. The sample includes 40,000 to 55,000 clones, over 70% of them seen just once. What was sequenced was gut tissue. The receptors originated from a girl aged 10 to 17 with moderate ulcerative colitis. CDR3s include the opening cysteine and the closing phenylalanine or tryptophan. Fields, in order: V gene, clone size, J gene, D gene, CDR3 length, CDR3 protein, CDR3 DNA. The D gene is left open where the match is weak. Some rows have no size entry. The others give once, few or many, or a class for an expanded clone.

V gene: TRBV6-5
clone size: -
J gene: TRBJ1-2
D gene: -
CDR3 length: 14
CDR3 protein: CASSTGTTNYGYTF
CDR3 DNA: TGTGCCAGCAGCACCGGGACAACTAACTATGGCTACACCTTC

V gene: TRBV29-1
clone size: -
J gene: TRBJ2-3
D gene: TRBD2
CDR3 length: 14
CDR3 protein: CSVEGGRGGDTQYF
CDR3 DNA: TGCAGCGTTGAGGGCGGGAGGGGAGGAGATACGCAGTATTTT

V gene: TRBV6-1
clone size: -
J gene: TRBJ1-2
D gene: -
CDR3 length: 16
CDR3 protein: CASSGGDARGFYGYTF
CDR3 DNA: TGTGCCAGCAGTGGGGGGGACGCCCGCGGTTTCTATGGCTACACCTTC

V gene: TRBV5-1
clone size: -
J gene: TRBJ1-5
D gene: -
CDR3 length: 15
CDR3 protein: CASSLDSSRNQPQHF
CDR3 DNA: TGCGCCAGCAGCTTGGACAGCTCTAGAAATCAGCCCCAGCATTTT

V gene: TRBV13
clone size: -
J gene: TRBJ1-2
D gene: TRBD1
CDR3 length: 14
CDR3 protein: CASSVLGQGKGYTF
CDR3 DNA: TGTGCCAGCAGCGTACTGGGACAGGGTAAAGGCTACACCTTC

V gene: TRBV30
clone size: -
J gene: TRBJ1-4
D gene: -
CDR3 length: 13
CDR3 protein: CAWAIIPGEKLFF
CDR3 DNA: TGTGCCTGGGCCATAATCCCGGGAGAAAAACTGTTTTTT

V gene: TRBV23-1
clone size: -
J gene: TRBJ1-1
D gene: -
CDR3 length: 18
CDR3 protein: CASSQPTTVDRQNTEAFF
CDR3 DNA: TGCGCCAGCAGTCAACCAACCACCGTAGACAGACAGAACACTGAAGCTTTCTTT

V gene: TRBV25-1
clone size: -
J gene: TRBJ1-4
D gene: TRBD1
CDR3 length: 14
CDR3 protein: CASSDRGANEKLFF
CDR3 DNA: TGTGCCAGCAGCGACAGGGGGGCGAATGAAAAACTGTTTTTT

V gene: TRBV19
clone size: -
J gene: TRBJ1-6
D gene: TRBD1
CDR3 length: 16
CDR3 protein: CASSISPGQGISPLHF
CDR3 DNA: TGTGCCAGTAGTATTAGTCCGGGACAGGGTATTTCACCCCTCCACTTT

V gene: TRBV29-1
clone size: few
J gene: TRBJ2-3
D gene: TRBD2
CDR3 length: 15
CDR3 protein: CSVVGGRSSTDTQYF
CDR3 DNA: TGCAGCGTTGTGGGCGGGAGGTCTAGCACAGATACGCAGTATTTT

V gene: TRBV28
clone size: -
J gene: TRBJ1-6
D gene: -
CDR3 length: 14
CDR3 protein: CASNLPGHNTPLHF
CDR3 DNA: TGTGCCAGCAATCTCCCGGGACATAACACACCCCTCCACTTT

V gene: TRBV5-5
clone size: -
J gene: TRBJ2-6
D gene: TRBD1
CDR3 length: 19
CDR3 protein: CASSPVDRSRGSGANVLTF
CDR3 DNA: TGTGCCAGCAGCCCCGTGGACAGGTCTAGAGGCTCTGGGGCCAACGTCCTGACTTTC

V gene: TRBV6-4
clone size: -
J gene: TRBJ2-7
D gene: -
CDR3 length: 14
CDR3 protein: CASSPQATGTEQYF
CDR3 DNA: TGTGCCAGCAGTCCCCAAGCGACGGGGACCGAGCAGTACTTC

V gene: TRBV9
clone size: -
J gene: TRBJ2-5
D gene: TRBD2
CDR3 length: 15
CDR3 protein: CASSGLAGVLETQYF
CDR3 DNA: TGTGCCAGCAGCGGACTAGCGGGAGTGTTGGAGACCCAGTACTTC

V gene: TRBV18
clone size: -
J gene: TRBJ1-1
D gene: TRBD1
CDR3 length: 15
CDR3 protein: CASSPGTGDVTEAFF
CDR3 DNA: TGTGCCAGCTCACCAGGGACAGGGGACGTCACTGAAGCTTTCTTT

V gene: TRBV20-1
clone size: few
J gene: TRBJ1-1
D gene: -
CDR3 length: 11
CDR3 protein: CSARWVTEAFF
CDR3 DNA: TGCAGTGCTAGGTGGGTCACTGAAGCTTTCTTT

V gene: TRBV7-3
clone size: -
J gene: TRBJ1-6
D gene: TRBD1
CDR3 length: 15
CDR3 protein: CASSLMGRGNSPLHF
CDR3 DNA: TGTGCCAGCAGCTTAATGGGCAGGGGGAATTCACCCCTCCACTTT

V gene: TRBV7-9
clone size: -
J gene: TRBJ1-4
D gene: TRBD1
CDR3 length: 12
CDR3 protein: CASSSGQGVLFF
CDR3 DNA: TGTGCCAGCAGCTCGGGACAGGGCGTTCTGTTTTTT

V gene: TRBV7-2
clone size: -
J gene: TRBJ1-3
D gene: -
CDR3 length: 15
CDR3 protein: CASSLATYSGNTIYF
CDR3 DNA: TGTGCCAGCAGCTTAGCCACCTACTCTGGAAACACCATATATTTT

V gene: TRBV20-1
clone size: -
J gene: TRBJ2-1
D gene: -
CDR3 length: 10
CDR3 protein: CSALFNEQFF
CDR3 DNA: TGCAGTGCATTATTCAATGAGCAGTTCTTC

V gene: TRBV4-3
clone size: few
J gene: TRBJ1-5
D gene: -
CDR3 length: 17
CDR3 protein: CASSQDYPGDSNQPQHF
CDR3 DNA: TGCGCCAGCAGCCAAGATTACCCGGGGGATAGCAATCAGCCCCAGCATTTT

V gene: TRBV15
clone size: -
J gene: TRBJ1-2
D gene: -
CDR3 length: 15
CDR3 protein: CATSRDRGERNGYTF
CDR3 DNA: TGTGCCACCAGCAGAGATAGGGGGGAGAGGAATGGCTACACCTTC

V gene: TRBV9
clone size: -
J gene: TRBJ1-4
D gene: -
CDR3 length: 14
CDR3 protein: CASSPEVETEKLFF
CDR3 DNA: TGTGCCAGCAGCCCCGAAGTGGAGACGGAAAAACTGTTTTTT

V gene: TRBV7-8
clone size: -
J gene: TRBJ2-7
D gene: TRBD2
CDR3 length: 18
CDR3 protein: CASSRGVAGEQGAYEQYF
CDR3 DNA: TGTGCCAGCTCAAGGGGAGTAGCGGGAGAGCAAGGGGCCTACGAGCAGTACTTC

V gene: TRBV7-9
clone size: -
J gene: TRBJ1-1
D gene: -
CDR3 length: 15
CDR3 protein: CASSFSGVGNTEAFF
CDR3 DNA: TGTGCCAGCAGCTTCTCCGGGGTTGGCAACACTGAAGCTTTCTTT

V gene: TRBV18
clone size: -
J gene: TRBJ1-1
D gene: -
CDR3 length: 17
CDR3 protein: CASSPAGRDVMNTEAFF
CDR3 DNA: TGTGCCAGCTCACCGGCGGGCAGGGACGTAATGAACACTGAAGCTTTCTTT

V gene: TRBV2
clone size: -
J gene: TRBJ2-7
D gene: -
CDR3 length: 13
CDR3 protein: CASRRTVGSEQYF
CDR3 DNA: TGTGCCAGCAGGCGGACAGTAGGCTCCGAGCAGTACTTC